This T cell receptor (beta chain) was retrieved from a study of cytomegalovirus exposure and HLA in healthy donors. Whole-study results and caveats: Reportedly, diagnosis of cytomegalovirus status by the classifier showed high specificity and sensitivity. For most TCR sequences rarity was the rule, although some public TCRs occurred in many donors. First-cohort TCR clusters tended to co-occur in the approximately 110 validation repertoires, a later analysis found. Three CMV-associated chains proved CMV antigen-specific in vitro.

The data were produced by immunoSEQ multiplex PCR, yet TCRdb's version contains in-frame clones alone and is incomplete. The data contain around 170,000 clones, 88% of them singletons. This clone was observed a few times. What it binds is unknown. Germline values: CDR1 MNHEY, CDR2 SMNVEV (reference sequence). V lost 4 bases to trimming and J lost 2 bases, with 18 bases between them. The CDR3 has 17 residues. The source of this sequence is a man between 18 and 35 years old in good health and CMV-seronegative. The sequencing sample was made of PBMCs. J is TRBJ1-5 and V is TRBV27, with D possibly matching TRBD1 (5 bases). The CDR3 sequence: CASSWRGSQGGNQPQHF. CDR3 coding DNA: TGTGCCAGCAGTTGGAGGGGCTCCCAAGGAGGCAATCAGCCCCAGCATTTT.